The 22 T cell receptor beta chains below were found in one sample sequenced in a study of blood T cell repertoires in COVID-19. The method was immunoSEQ multiplex PCR; TCRdb's version includes in-frame clones alone and lacks a portion of them. Among 400,000 or so clones, roughly 90% were seen once, and the ten largest hold about 0.91%. The sample consisted of peripheral blood. These receptors came from a man younger than 35 with COVID-19, enrolled during active disease.

As for this clone: At one end the junction does not follow the germline gene, possibly because of a read error. The J gene is TRBJ1-3, the V gene TRBV7-9, with D uncertain. CDR3 length equals 12 residues. From germline, CDR1 is SEHNR and CDR2 FQNEAQ (reference sequence). CDR3 DNA sequence: TGTGCCAGCAGTCGAGGTGGAGACACCATATATTTT. It specifies CASSRGGDTIYF.

With regard to this clone: A single base separates this from a much larger clone, so it may be a read error. The sample has other DNA sequences that encode this CDR3 too. This chain uses TRBV15 with TRBJ1-4; perhaps TRBD1 as D (6 bases). Germline V gene sequence: CDR1 LNHNV, CDR2 YYDKDF (reference sequence). This CDR3 has 16 amino acids. CDR3 protein: CATSRDQGLEWEKLFF. The CDR3 nucleotides are TGTGCCACCAGTAGAGATCAGGGGCTCGAATGGGAAAAACTGTTTTTT. The whole variable domain, filled in from reference TRBV15 and TRBJ1-4, reads DAMVIQNPRYQVTQFGKPVTLSCSQTLNHNVMYWYQQKSSQAPKLLFHYYDKDFNNEADTPDNFQSRRPNTSFCFLDIRSPGLGDTAMYLCATSRDQGLEWEKLFFGSGTQLSVL.

This sequence joins TRBV6-2 or TRBV6-3 and TRBJ2-1, with 10 bases fitting TRBD2. The CDR3 sequence is 17 residues long. After removal of 5 bases from V and 2 bases from J, the junction contained 9 bases not matched to a gene. CDR1 and CDR2 (germline): MNHEY, SVGEGT. In DNA, the CDR3 is TGTGCCAGCAGTACCTCGTTAGCGGGGGGTGCCTACAATGAGCAGTTCTTC. It is translated as CASSTSLAGGAYNEQFF.

This chain joins TRBV29-1 and TRBJ2-3, with TRBD1 identical over 12 bases. V gave up 6 bases and J gave up 2 bases; unmatched junction bases: 18. The CDR3 loop spans 19 amino acids. Germline V gene lookup returns CDR1 SQVTM and CDR2 ANQGSEA. In nucleotides, the CDR3 is TGCAGCGTAGCGGCCGGGACAGGGGGCTACGGGGCGACCACAGATACGCAGTATTTT. As protein: CSVAAGTGGYGATTDTQYF.

V gene TRBV6-1 combines with J gene TRBJ2-1, with TRBD2 matching 9 bases. The length of the CDR3 is 15 residues. In germline, CDR1 is MNHNS, CDR2 SASEGT. V lost 0 bases, J lost 6 bases, and 3 bases stayed unmatched. The CDR3 reads CASSEAWRGGNEQFF. In nucleotides, the CDR3 is TGTGCCAGCAGTGAAGCGTGGCGGGGGGGCAATGAGCAGTTCTTC.

The chain recombines TRBV18 with TRBJ2-7, with no clear D. CDR3 length: 13 residues. Trimming removed 5 bases from V and 5 bases from J, with 13 bases in between. CDR1 and CDR2 from the germline V gene are KGHSH and LQKENI. The CDR3 nucleotides are TGTGCCAGCTCATCTTTCGAGGTACACGAGCAGTACTTC. Residues: CASSSFEVHEQYF.

This clone was detected only a few times. The chain combines TRBV10-3 with TRBJ2-5; D is unresolved. Trimming removed 5 bases from V and 4 bases from J, with 20 bases in between. The germline V gene has CDR1 ENHRY and CDR2 SYGVKD. The CDR3 has 16 residues. CDR3 amino acids: CAISSLSNSRTETQYF. CDR3 nucleotides: TGTGCCATCAGTAGCCTTTCAAACAGCAGAACAGAGACCCAGTACTTC.

The V and J genes are TRBV5-8 and TRBJ1-5; D is possibly TRBD1 (5 bases). The germline CDR1 and CDR2 sequences are SGHTS and YDEGEE. This CDR3 region has 15 residues. V lost 5 bases and J 6 bases, leaving 18 bases between the germline ends. The CDR3 is CASRGPGGNTQPQHF. The CDR3 DNA reads TGTGCCAGCAGGGGGCCGGGAGGGAACACTCAGCCCCAGCATTTT.

The chain has TRBV27 and TRBJ2-5; possible D gene TRBD2, 7 bases. This CDR3 spans 13 amino acids. Trimming removed 3 bases from V and 6 bases from J, with 11 bases in between. CDR1 is MNHEY, CDR2 SMNVEV, per germline (reference sequence). CDR3 amino acids: CASSLGGAKTQYF. The CDR3 bases are TGTGCCAGCAGTTTGGGGGGGGCGAAGACCCAGTACTTC.

This clone came up once. This chain joins TRBV5-4 and TRBJ2-5; TRBD2 matches at 9 bases. There are 14 residues in the CDR3. Looked up from germline, CDR1 is SGHNT and CDR2 is YYREEE (reference sequence). The V gene end was trimmed by 2 bases and the J gene end by 5 bases; junction bases not matched to a gene: 4. The CDR3 loop is CASSFAGGQETQYF. CDR3 DNA sequence: TGTGCCAGCAGCTTCGCGGGGGGGCAGGAGACCCAGTACTTC.

V and J are TRBV5-1 and TRBJ2-5, with 7 bases aligning to TRBD2. The trim removed 0 bases at V and 4 bases at J, leaving 3 bases unmatched. CDR3 size: 14 residues. Germline CDR1 SGHRS, CDR2 YFSETQ. The CDR3 nucleotides read TGCGCCAGCAGCTTGGAGGGAGGGAGAGAGACCCAGTACTTC. Amino acid sequence: CASSLEGGRETQYF.

V and J are TRBV19 and TRBJ2-7, with 9 nucleotides matching TRBD1. The CDR3 runs 16 residues. Germline-derived CDR1 and CDR2 are LNHDA and SQIVND (reference sequence). After removal of 5 bases from V and 1 base from J, the junction contained 9 bases not matched to a gene. The chain's CDR3 is CASSWDSGTGSYEQYF. The CDR3 bases are TGTGCCAGTAGTTGGGATTCCGGGACAGGGTCCTACGAGCAGTACTTC. The full variable domain, completed using reference TRBV19 and TRBJ2-7, is DGGITQSPKYLFRKEGQNVTLSCEQNLNHDAMYWYRQDPGQGLRLIYYSQIVNDFQKGDIAEGYSVSREKKESFPLTVTSAQKNPTAFYLCASSWDSGTGSYEQYFGPGTRLTVT.

This chain uses TRBV5-1 with TRBJ1-2, with D possibly being TRBD1 (6 bases). Germline V lookup: CDR1 SGHRS, CDR2 YFSETQ. Between the trimmed V and J ends, which lost 6 bases and 2 bases, there was a span of 17 bases. The CDR3 is made up of 15 amino acids. The CDR3 spells CASTLGGQGNYGYTF. The CDR3 nucleotides read TGCGCCAGCACCCTGGGGGGGCAGGGGAACTATGGCTACACCTTC.

This chain uses TRBV28 with TRBJ1-5, with 8 bases fitting TRBD1. This CDR3 is 15 amino acids long. Germline V gives CDR1 MDHEN, CDR2 SYDVKM. J lost 7 bases, V lost 2 bases, and 7 bases had no gene match. The CDR3 is CASSLRTGKGQPQHF. DNA of the CDR3: TGTGCCAGCAGTTTAAGGACAGGGAAAGGCCAGCCCCAGCATTTT.

This chain uses TRBV9 with TRBJ1-6; 8 nucleotides match TRBD1. Trimming removed 3 bases from V and 12 bases from J; junction bases left unmatched: 14. CDR1 SGDLS and CDR2 YYNGEE come from the germline V gene. CDR3 size: 16 residues. The CDR3 protein is CASSGAPRTGLIPLHF. CDR3 bases: TGTGCCAGCAGCGGGGCACCCAGGACAGGGTTGATACCCCTCCACTTT.

The genes are TRBV20-1 and TRBJ2-1, with D possibly matching TRBD1 (5 bases). Germline V gene sequence: CDR1 DFQATT, CDR2 SNEGSKA (reference sequence). This CDR3 is built from 11 residues. Trimming removed 5 bases from V and 9 bases from J, with 11 bases in between. This CDR3 is CSAFRATEQFF. In nucleotides, the CDR3 is TGCAGTGCTTTCAGGGCGACTGAGCAGTTCTTC.

The rearrangement uses TRBV27 and TRBJ2-1, with D possibly matching TRBD2 (6 bases). V was shortened by 6 bases and J by 3 bases, with 15 bases between the two germline ends. This CDR3 is built from 15 residues. Germline V gene sequence: CDR1 MNHEY, CDR2 SMNVEV (reference sequence). The CDR3 DNA reads TGTGCCAGCAGCCCCCCGGCGGGGTACTACAATGAGCAGTTCTTC. It is translated as CASSPPAGYYNEQFF.

The V gene is TRBV6-5, the J gene TRBJ1-1, with D uncertain. CDR1 is MNHEY, CDR2 SVGAGI, per germline. Trimming pared 8 bases from V and 1 base from J, leaving 11 bases between. CDR3 size: 13 residues. The CDR3 spells CASFSETNTEAFF. DNA of the CDR3: TGTGCCAGCTTCTCGGAGACGAACACTGAAGCTTTCTTT.

The CDR3, as DNA: TGTGCCAGCAGCCCCGCGACTAGCGGGATAGAGCAGTACTTC. This gives the protein CASSPATSGIEQYF. This chain joins TRBV3-1 (or the pseudogene TRBV3-2) and TRBJ2-7; the match to TRBD2 covers 11 bases. The CDR3 is 14 amino acids. CDR1 and CDR2 (germline): LGHDT, YNNKEL (reference sequence). The junction had 6 bases not matched to a gene; V was cut back by 4 bases and J by 7 bases.

This clone was counted between two and nine times. This chain links TRBV6-1 with TRBJ2-1; 8 positions agree with TRBD2. The germline V gene has CDR1 MNHNS and CDR2 SASEGT. The CDR3 length is 16 residues. Trimming took 3 bases from V and 0 from J; bases not matched to a gene: 4. CDR3 nucleotides: TGTGCCAGCAGTGAGAGCGGGGGAGGCTCCTACAATGAGCAGTTCTTC. Its protein is CASSESGGGSYNEQFF.

J is TRBJ2-5 and V is TRBV7-9; the match to TRBD1 covers 8 bases. In germline, CDR1 is SEHNR, CDR2 FQNEAQ (reference sequence). The V segment lost 6 bases and the J segment 2 bases; nucleotides outside the gene matches: 8. This CDR3 has 15 residues. For the CDR3, the DNA is TGTGCCAGCAGACCCCAGACAGGGGCACAAGAGACCCAGTACTTC. It is translated as CASRPQTGAQETQYF.

This chain joins TRBV7-9 and TRBJ1-4, with D perhaps TRBD1 (6 bases). CDR1 SEHNR and CDR2 FQNEAQ come from the germline V gene (reference sequence). V lost 5 bases, J lost 8 bases, and 12 bases lay in between. This CDR3 has 13 amino acids. For the CDR3, the DNA is TGTGCCAGCAGCAACAGGGATTTCGAAAAACTGTTTTTT. Encoded protein: CASSNRDFEKLFF. The whole variable domain, filled in from reference TRBV7-9 and TRBJ1-4, reads DTGVSQNPRHKITKRGQNVTFRCDPISEHNRLYWYRQTLGQGPEFLTYFQNEAQLEKSRLLSDRFSAERPKGSFSTLEIQRTEQGDSAMYLCASSNRDFEKLFFGSGTQLSVL.